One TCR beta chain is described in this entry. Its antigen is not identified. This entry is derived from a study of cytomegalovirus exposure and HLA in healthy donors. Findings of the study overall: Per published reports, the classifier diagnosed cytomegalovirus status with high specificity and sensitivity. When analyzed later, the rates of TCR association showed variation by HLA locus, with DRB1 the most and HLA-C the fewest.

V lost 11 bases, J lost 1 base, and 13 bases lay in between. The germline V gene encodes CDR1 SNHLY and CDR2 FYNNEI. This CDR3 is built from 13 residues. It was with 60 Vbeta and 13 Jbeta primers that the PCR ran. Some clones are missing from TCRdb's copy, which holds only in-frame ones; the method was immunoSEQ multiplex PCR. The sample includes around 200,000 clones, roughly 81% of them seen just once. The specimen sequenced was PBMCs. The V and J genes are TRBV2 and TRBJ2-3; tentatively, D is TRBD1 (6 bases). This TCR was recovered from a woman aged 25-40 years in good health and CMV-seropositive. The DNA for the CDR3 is TGTGCCGGGACACAGGGCCGCACAGATACGCAGTATTTT. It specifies CAGTQGRTDTQYF.